Listed here are 20 T cell receptor beta chains from one sample, sequenced in a study of shared clonotypes between healthy human individuals. Profiled with immunoSEQ multiplex PCR; TCRdb holds only in-frame clones, not every one. This table holds about 490,000 clones, 70% to 85% found once. The sequenced sample was PBMCs. The receptors derive from a middle-aged woman in good health. Some clones in this sample may be carry-over from other donors' samples.

The J gene is TRBJ2-7, the V gene TRBV30, with D uncertain. Trimming removed 1 base at V and 3 bases at J, with 4 bases between. The CDR3 runs to 11 residues. Germline CDR1 GTSNPN, CDR2 SVGIG (reference sequence). This chain's CDR3 is CAWSADYEQYF. CDR3 DNA: TGTGCCTGGAGTGCGGACTACGAGCAGTACTTC.

The V call is TRBV6-5, the J call TRBJ2-1; 12 bases are shared with TRBD1. CDR1 MNHEY and CDR2 SVGAGI come from the germline V gene. V dropped 2 bases and J dropped 7; count of bases not matched to a gene: 3. The CDR3 length is 15 residues. CDR3 nucleotides: TGTGCCAGCAGTTACCGGGACAGGGGGCTTAATGAGCAGTTCTTC. Translating gives CASSYRDRGLNEQFF.

The rearrangement uses TRBV4-1 and TRBJ1-2, with 9 bases fitting TRBD1. Trimming took 1 base from V and 6 from J; bases not matched to a gene: 9. The germline V gene has CDR1 MGHRA and CDR2 YSYEKL. This CDR3 has 16 amino acids. The chain's CDR3 is CASSQVGGTGRDGYTF. Here the CDR3 DNA reads TGCGCCAGCAGCCAAGTAGGAGGGACAGGGAGGGATGGCTACACCTTC.

This clone appeared many times. This chain links TRBV4-1 with TRBJ2-5, with 8 positions matching TRBD1. CDR3 size: 16 residues. With V trimmed by 4 bases and J by 4 bases, 11 bases remained unmatched. Germline-derived CDR1 and CDR2 are MGHRA and YSYEKL. The CDR3: CASSLDRAGSSETQYF. CDR3 coding DNA: TGCGCCAGCAGCCTGGACAGGGCGGGAAGTTCAGAGACCCAGTACTTC.

The chain is built from TRBV27 and TRBJ2-3; the D is unclear. Germline CDR1 reads MNHEY; CDR2 reads SMNVEV (reference sequence). V was trimmed by 7 bases and J by 0 bases, leaving 8 bases between them. The CDR3 is 13 residues long. The CDR3 loop is CASTLGSTDTQYF. CDR3 coding DNA: TGTGCCAGCACTCTAGGGAGCACAGATACGCAGTATTTT.

The chain has TRBV19 and TRBJ2-3; D unresolved. Trimming stripped 9 bases from V and 0 bases from J, with 13 bases between. Germline V lookup: CDR1 LNHDA, CDR2 SQIVND (reference sequence). The CDR3 totals 14 residues. Written as DNA, the CDR3 is TGTGCCAGCGCGGCCTCGACAAGCACAGATACGCAGTATTTT. This sequence encodes CASAASTSTDTQYF.

This clone counts as medium-sized (0.01 to 0.1%). The sample carries other DNA sequences with the same CDR3. The chain joins TRBV5-1 to TRBJ2-7, with D perhaps matching TRBD1 (6 bases). The CDR3 is 12 residues long. In germline, CDR1 is SGHRS, CDR2 YFSETQ. Trimming pared 5 bases from V and 9 bases from J, leaving 15 bases between. The CDR3 bases are TGCGCCAGCAGTTCACAGGGATGGGGGCAGTACTTC. Its translation: CASSSQGWGQYF.

The V gene is TRBV4-3, the J gene TRBJ2-3, with D tentatively TRBD1 or TRBD2 (5 bases each). CDR3 length: 16 amino acids. V was shortened by 1 base and J by 1 base, with 12 bases between the two germline ends. CDR1 and CDR2 (germline): LGHNA, YSLEER. The CDR3 loop reads CASSQAWGSRTDTQYF. The CDR3 DNA reads as TGCGCCAGCAGCCAAGCATGGGGGTCACGCACAGATACGCAGTATTTT.

The CDR3, as DNA: TGTGCCAGCAGCCCCCCCACTAGCACAGATACGCAGTATTTT. Translation gives CASSPPTSTDTQYF. This chain joins TRBV9 and TRBJ2-3, with D uncertain. CDR3 length equals 14 residues. Germline V gene sequence: CDR1 SGDLS, CDR2 YYNGEE. V was pared by 4 bases and J by 0 bases, with 9 bases between.

V usage is TRBV5-1 and J usage is TRBJ1-2, with D perhaps TRBD1 (6 bases). Trimming removed 0 bases at V and 4 bases at J, with 10 bases between. CDR3 length: 14 residues. Germline lookup yields CDR1 SGHRS and CDR2 YFSETQ. CDR3 coding DNA: TGCGCCAGCAGCTTGGACCCACAGGGCTATGGCTACACCTTC. Translating gives CASSLDPQGYGYTF.

This chain joins TRBV9 and TRBJ2-1; 8 positions match TRBD1. From germline, CDR1 is SGDLS and CDR2 YYNGEE. There are 17 residues in the CDR3. Unmatched junction bases numbered 15, after V lost 3 bases and J lost 7 bases. CDR3 sequence (DNA): TGTGCCAGCAGCGCCAGGGGGCAATCCCCCACAATTAATGAGCAGTTCTTC. Translated: CASSARGQSPTINEQFF.

The table lists this clone with a count of one. The chain joins TRBV10-3 to TRBJ2-7; 14 positions match TRBD2. This CDR3 contains 18 residues. With 4 bases clipped from V and 2 bases from J, the junction kept 10 bases outside the gene matches. Looked up from germline, CDR1 is ENHRY and CDR2 is SYGVKD. CDR3 nucleotide sequence: TGTGCCATCAGTGGAGGGGGGACTAGCGGGAGCATCCCCTACGAGCAGTACTTC. It translates to CAISGGGTSGSIPYEQYF.

This clone appeared a single time. The rearrangement uses TRBV28 and TRBJ2-3; 11 nucleotides line up with TRBD2. Unmatched junction bases numbered 14, after V lost 6 bases and J lost 6 bases. Germline CDR1 MDHEN, CDR2 SYDVKM. This CDR3 contains 17 residues. CDR3 sequence: CASSSLAGGRVLDTQYF. The CDR3 bases are TGTGCCAGCAGCTCCTTAGCGGGAGGGCGTGTCTTGGATACGCAGTATTTT.

This chain uses TRBV29-1 with TRBJ2-1; 8 bases fit TRBD2. Losses at the gene ends were 3 bases for V and 10 bases for J; bases not matched to a gene: 11. The CDR3 has 14 amino acids. Looked up from germline, CDR1 is SQVTM and CDR2 is ANQGSEA. The CDR3 DNA follows: TGCAGCGTTGATACTAGCGGACTCCTGGAGGAGCAGTTCTTC. Its protein product is CSVDTSGLLEEQFF.

The chain uses TRBV11-3 and TRBJ2-3; D possibly uses TRBD1 or TRBD2 (6 bases each). This CDR3 region has 14 residues. Trimming cost V 4 bases and J 0 bases, with 8 bases left between them. CDR1 and CDR2 from the germline V gene are SGHNT and YENEEA. Here the CDR3 reads CASSSGASTDTQYF. For the CDR3, the DNA is TGTGCCAGCAGCTCGGGGGCGAGCACAGATACGCAGTATTTT.

The V call is TRBV6-4, the J call TRBJ2-1, with D unclear. The CDR3 consists of 13 residues. The germline gives CDR1 MRHNA, CDR2 SNTAGT. The V gene lost 0 bases and the J gene lost 5 bases, with 5 bases spanning the gap. CDR3 coding DNA: TGTGCCAGCAGTGACTCCCAAAACAATGAGCAGTTCTTC. Translating it yields CASSDSQNNEQFF.

This clone was counted a few times. This chain uses TRBV10-3 with TRBJ2-5; D is unresolved. Judging by the DNA end, TRBJ2-7 fits better; the J call may be wrong. Germline assignment: CDR1 ENHRY and CDR2 SYGVKD. The CDR3 is 13 residues long. The CDR3 region is CAISDEQDGEQYF. In nucleotides, the CDR3 is TGTGCCATCAGTGATGAGCAGGACGGCGAGCAGTACTTC.

Concerning this clone itself: A much larger clone sits a single nucleotide away, making a read error possible. The chain carries TRBV29-1 and TRBJ1-2; TRBD1 matches at 7 bases. CDR3 length: 13 residues. Germline values: CDR1 SQVTM, CDR2 ANQGSEA. The V and J ends lost 0 bases and 9 bases, in that order; junction bases with no gene match: 7. CDR3 in DNA: TGCAGCGTTGAAGAAACAGGGGATGGTAGCTACACCTTC. It codes for CSVEETGDGSYTF.

The V call is TRBV29-1, the J call TRBJ2-2, with D unresolved. The CDR3 consists of 15 residues. Trimming pared 2 bases from V and 4 bases from J, leaving 14 bases between. Germline V gives CDR1 SQVTM, CDR2 ANQGSEA. The CDR3 protein is CSVETVSGGTGELFF. The DNA for the CDR3 is TGCAGCGTTGAAACTGTATCCGGTGGCACCGGGGAGCTGTTTTTT.

The chain is built from TRBV7-3 and TRBJ2-5; 8 nucleotides agree with TRBD1. CDR1 and CDR2 from the germline V gene are SGHTA and FQGTGA. The CDR3 runs to 15 residues. Unmatched junction bases numbered 10, after V lost 5 bases and J lost 5 bases. The CDR3 is CASSIRTGYGETQYF. The CDR3 coding sequence is TGTGCCAGCAGCATCCGGACAGGGTACGGGGAGACCCAGTACTTC.